The present entry profiles one TCR beta chain with its context. These data originate in a study of blood T cell repertoires in COVID-19. Assay used: immunoSEQ multiplex PCR; TCRdb lists only in-frame clones, some missing. The sample has almost 500,000 clones; more than 85% are singletons. The sample consisted of PBMCs or T cells enriched from blood (not recorded which). This TCR was recovered from a woman aged 60-75 years who had recovered from COVID-19.

CDR3 region: CASSISPPSRGPQHF. The CDR3 DNA reads as TGTGCCAGTAGTATATCACCCCCTAGTCGTGGGCCCCAGCATTTT. V gene TRBV19 combines with J gene TRBJ1-5; D remains unclear. Germline V gives CDR1 LNHDA, CDR2 SQIVND (reference sequence). V shed 2 bases and J shed 9 bases, with 17 bases lying between them. The CDR3 sequence is 15 residues long.